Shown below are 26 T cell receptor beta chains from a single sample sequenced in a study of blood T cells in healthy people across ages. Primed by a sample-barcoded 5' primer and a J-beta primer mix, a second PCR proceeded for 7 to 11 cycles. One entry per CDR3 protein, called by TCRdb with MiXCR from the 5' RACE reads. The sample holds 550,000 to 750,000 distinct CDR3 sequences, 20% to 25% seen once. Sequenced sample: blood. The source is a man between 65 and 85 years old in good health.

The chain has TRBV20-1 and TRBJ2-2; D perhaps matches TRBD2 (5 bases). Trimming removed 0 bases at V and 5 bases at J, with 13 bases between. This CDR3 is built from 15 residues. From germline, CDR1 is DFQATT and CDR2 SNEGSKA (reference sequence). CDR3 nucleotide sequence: TGCAGTGCTAGAGACAATGCGGGTTGGACCGGGGAGCTGTTTTTT. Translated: CSARDNAGWTGELFF.

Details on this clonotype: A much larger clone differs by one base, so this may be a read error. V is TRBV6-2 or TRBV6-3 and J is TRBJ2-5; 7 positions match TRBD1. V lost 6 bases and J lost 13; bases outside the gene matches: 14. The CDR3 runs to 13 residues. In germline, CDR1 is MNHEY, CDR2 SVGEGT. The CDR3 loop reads CASSFGTAYELYF. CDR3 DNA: TGTGCCAGCAGCTTCGGGACAGCCTACGAGCTGTACTTC.

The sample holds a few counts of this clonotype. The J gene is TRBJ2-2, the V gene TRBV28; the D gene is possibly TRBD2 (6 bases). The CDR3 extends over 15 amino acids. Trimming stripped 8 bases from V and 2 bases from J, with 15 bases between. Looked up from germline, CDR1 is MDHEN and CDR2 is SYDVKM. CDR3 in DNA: TGTGCCAGCGGAGGGCCTCGGAGAAACACCGGGGAGCTGTTTTTT. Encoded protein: CASGGPRRNTGELFF.

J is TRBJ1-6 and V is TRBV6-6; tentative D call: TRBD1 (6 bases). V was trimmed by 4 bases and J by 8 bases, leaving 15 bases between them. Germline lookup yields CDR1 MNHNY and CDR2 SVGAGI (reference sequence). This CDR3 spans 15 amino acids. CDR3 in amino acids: CASSSRWEGDSPLHF. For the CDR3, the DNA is TGTGCCAGCAGTTCTCGTTGGGAGGGGGATTCACCCCTCCACTTT.

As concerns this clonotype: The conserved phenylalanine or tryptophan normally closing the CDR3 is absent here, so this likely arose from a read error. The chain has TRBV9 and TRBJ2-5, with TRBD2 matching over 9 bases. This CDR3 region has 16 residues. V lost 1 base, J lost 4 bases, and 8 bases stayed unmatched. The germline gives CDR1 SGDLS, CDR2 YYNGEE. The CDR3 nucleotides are TGTGCCAGCAGCGTATCTTCAGCGGGAGGAGCAGAGACCCAGTACTCC. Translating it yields CASSVSSAGGAETQYS.

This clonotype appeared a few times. The CDR3 region is CASSVASGRTGELFF. DNA of the CDR3: TGTGCCAGCAGCGTAGCCAGCGGGAGGACCGGGGAGCTGTTTTTT. The rearrangement links TRBV9 to TRBJ2-2, with TRBD2 matching 9 bases. From germline, CDR1 is SGDLS and CDR2 YYNGEE. The CDR3 spans 15 residues. After removal of 0 bases from V and 5 bases from J, the junction contained 2 bases not matched to a gene.

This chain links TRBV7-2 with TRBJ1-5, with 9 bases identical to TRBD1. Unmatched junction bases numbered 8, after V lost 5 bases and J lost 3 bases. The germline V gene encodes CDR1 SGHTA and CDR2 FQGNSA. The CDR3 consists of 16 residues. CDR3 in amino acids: CASSLDRGLSNQPQHF. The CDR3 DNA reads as TGTGCCAGCAGCCTGGACAGGGGCCTGTCCAATCAGCCCCAGCATTTT. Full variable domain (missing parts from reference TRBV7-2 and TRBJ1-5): GAGVSQSPSNKVTEKGKDVELRCDPISGHTALYWYRQSLGQGLEFLIYFQGNSAPDKSGLPSDRFSAERTGGSVSTLTIQRTQQEDSAVYLCASSLDRGLSNQPQHFGDGTRLSIL.

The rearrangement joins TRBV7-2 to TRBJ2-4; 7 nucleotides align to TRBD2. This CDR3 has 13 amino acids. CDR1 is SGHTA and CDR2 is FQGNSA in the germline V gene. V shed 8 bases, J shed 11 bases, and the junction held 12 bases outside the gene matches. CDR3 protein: CASGLGRGSVQYF. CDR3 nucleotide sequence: TGTGCCAGCGGGCTGGGGAGGGGAAGCGTTCAGTACTTC. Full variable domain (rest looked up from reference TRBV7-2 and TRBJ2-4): GAGVSQSPSNKVTEKGKDVELRCDPISGHTALYWYRQSLGQGLEFLIYFQGNSAPDKSGLPSDRFSAERTGGSVSTLTIQRTQQEDSAVYLCASGLGRGSVQYFGAGTRLSVL.

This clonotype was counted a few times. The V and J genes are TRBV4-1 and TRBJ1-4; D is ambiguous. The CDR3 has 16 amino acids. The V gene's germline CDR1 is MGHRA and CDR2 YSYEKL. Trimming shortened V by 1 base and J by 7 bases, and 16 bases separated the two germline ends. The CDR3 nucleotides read TGCGCCAGCAGCCAAGGAGATATGGGTTGGGGTGAAAAACTGTTTTTT. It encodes CASSQGDMGWGEKLFF.

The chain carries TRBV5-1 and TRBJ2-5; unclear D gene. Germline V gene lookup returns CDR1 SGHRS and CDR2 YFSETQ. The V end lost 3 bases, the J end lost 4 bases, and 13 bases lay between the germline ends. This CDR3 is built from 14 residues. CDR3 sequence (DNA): TGCGCCAGCAGCTCAGGAGTCCGCACAGAGACCCAGTACTTC. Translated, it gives CASSSGVRTETQYF.

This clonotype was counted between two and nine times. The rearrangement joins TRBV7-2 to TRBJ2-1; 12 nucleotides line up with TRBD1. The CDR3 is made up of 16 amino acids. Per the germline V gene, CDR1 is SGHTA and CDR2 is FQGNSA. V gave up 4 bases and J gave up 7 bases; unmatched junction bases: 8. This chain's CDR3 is CASSSSGTGGHNEQFF. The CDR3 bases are TGTGCCAGCAGCTCGTCCGGGACAGGGGGCCATAATGAGCAGTTCTTC.

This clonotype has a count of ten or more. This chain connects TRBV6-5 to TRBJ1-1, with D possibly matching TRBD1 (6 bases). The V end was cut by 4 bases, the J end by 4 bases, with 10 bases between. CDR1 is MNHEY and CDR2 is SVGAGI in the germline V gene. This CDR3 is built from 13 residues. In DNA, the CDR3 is TGTGCCAGCAGTTGGGGGCTAACCACTGAAGCTTTCTTT. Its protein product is CASSWGLTTEAFF.

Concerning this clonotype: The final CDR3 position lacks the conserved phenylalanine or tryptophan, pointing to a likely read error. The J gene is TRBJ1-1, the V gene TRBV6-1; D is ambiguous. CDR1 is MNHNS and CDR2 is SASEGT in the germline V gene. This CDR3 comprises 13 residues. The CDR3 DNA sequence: TGTGCCAGCAGTGCCTTAGGGAACACTGAGGCTTTCTCT. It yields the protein CASSALGNTEAFS.

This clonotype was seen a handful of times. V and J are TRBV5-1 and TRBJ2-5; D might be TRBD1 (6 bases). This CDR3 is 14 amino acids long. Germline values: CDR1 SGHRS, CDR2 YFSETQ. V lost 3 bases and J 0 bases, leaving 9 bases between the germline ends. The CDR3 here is CASSSTGYQETQYF. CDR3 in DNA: TGCGCCAGCAGCTCTACAGGGTACCAAGAGACCCAGTACTTC.

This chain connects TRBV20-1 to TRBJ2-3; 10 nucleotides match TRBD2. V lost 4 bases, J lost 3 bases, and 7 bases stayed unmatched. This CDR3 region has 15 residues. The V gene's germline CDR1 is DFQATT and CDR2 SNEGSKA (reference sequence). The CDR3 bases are TGCAGTGCTACTAACCTAGCGGGAGCTACAGATACGCAGTATTTT. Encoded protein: CSATNLAGATDTQYF.

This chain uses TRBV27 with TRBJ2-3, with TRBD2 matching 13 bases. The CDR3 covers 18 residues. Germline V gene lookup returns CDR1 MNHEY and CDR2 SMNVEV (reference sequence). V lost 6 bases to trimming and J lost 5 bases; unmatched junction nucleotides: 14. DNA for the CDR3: TGTGCCAGCAGGCCGGGACTAGCGGGATTGTCTTTCAGAGATACGCAGTATTTT. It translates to CASRPGLAGLSFRDTQYF.

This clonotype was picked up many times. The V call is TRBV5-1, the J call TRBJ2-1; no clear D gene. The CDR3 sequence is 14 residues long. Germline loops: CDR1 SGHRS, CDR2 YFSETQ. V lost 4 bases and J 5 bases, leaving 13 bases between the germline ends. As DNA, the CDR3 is TGCGCCAGCAGCGACCCGGAATCTCACAATGAGCAGTTCTTC. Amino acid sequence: CASSDPESHNEQFF.

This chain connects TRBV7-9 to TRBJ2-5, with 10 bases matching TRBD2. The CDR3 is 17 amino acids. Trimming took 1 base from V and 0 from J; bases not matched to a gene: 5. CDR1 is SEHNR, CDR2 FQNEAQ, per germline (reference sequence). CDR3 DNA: TGTGCCAGCAGCTTAGGGGCTAGCGGGAGAAACCAAGAGACCCAGTACTTC. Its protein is CASSLGASGRNQETQYF.

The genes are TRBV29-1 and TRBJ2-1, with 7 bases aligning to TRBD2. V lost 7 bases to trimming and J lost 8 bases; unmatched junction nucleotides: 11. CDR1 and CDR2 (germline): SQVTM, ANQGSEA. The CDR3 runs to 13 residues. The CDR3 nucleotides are TGCAGCGCCCGGGGGGTCCCCAAAGATGAGCAGTTCTTC. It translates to CSARGVPKDEQFF.

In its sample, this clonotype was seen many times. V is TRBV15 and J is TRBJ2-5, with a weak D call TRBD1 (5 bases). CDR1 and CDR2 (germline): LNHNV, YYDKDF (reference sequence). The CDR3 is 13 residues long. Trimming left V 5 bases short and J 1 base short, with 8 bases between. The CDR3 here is CATSQGSQETQYF. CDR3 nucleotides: TGTGCCACCAGCCAGGGTAGCCAAGAGACCCAGTACTTC.

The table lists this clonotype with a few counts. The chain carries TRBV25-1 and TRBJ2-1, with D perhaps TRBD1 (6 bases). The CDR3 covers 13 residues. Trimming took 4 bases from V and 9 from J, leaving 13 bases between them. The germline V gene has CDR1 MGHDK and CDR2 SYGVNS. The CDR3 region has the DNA TGTGCCAGCAGTGTACAGGGATTTACTGAGCAGTTCTTC. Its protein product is CASSVQGFTEQFF. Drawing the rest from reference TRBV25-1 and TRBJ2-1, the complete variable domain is EADIYQTPRYLVIGTGKKITLECSQTMGHDKMYWYQQDPGMELHLIHYSYGVNSTEKGDLSSESTVSRIRTEHFPLTLESARPSHTSQYLCASSVQGFTEQFFGPGTRLTVL.

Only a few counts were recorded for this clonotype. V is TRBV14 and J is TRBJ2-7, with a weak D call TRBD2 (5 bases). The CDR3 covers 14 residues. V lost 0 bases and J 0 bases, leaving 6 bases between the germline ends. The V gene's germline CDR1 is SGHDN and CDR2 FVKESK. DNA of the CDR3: TGTGCCAGCAGCCAAGATCTAGCCTCCTACGAGCAGTACTTC. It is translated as CASSQDLASYEQYF.

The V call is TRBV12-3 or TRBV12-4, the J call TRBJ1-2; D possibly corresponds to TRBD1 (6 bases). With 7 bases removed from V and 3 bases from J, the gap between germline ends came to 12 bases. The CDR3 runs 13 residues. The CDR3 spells CASKPTGDYGYTF. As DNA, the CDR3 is TGTGCCAGCAAACCGACAGGCGACTATGGCTACACCTTC.

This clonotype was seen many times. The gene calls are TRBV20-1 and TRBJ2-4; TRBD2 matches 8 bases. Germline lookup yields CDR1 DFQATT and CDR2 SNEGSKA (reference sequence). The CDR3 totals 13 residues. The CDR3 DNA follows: TGCAGCGCCGCTCCGGGACTAGAATACATTCAGTACTTC. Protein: CSAAPGLEYIQYF.

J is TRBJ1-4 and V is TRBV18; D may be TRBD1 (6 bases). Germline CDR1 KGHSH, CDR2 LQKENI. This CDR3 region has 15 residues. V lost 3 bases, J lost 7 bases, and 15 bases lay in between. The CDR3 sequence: CASSPTGGRSEKLFF. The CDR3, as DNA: TGTGCCAGCTCACCTACGGGGGGCCGTAGTGAAAAACTGTTTTTT. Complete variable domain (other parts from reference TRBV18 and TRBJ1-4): NAGVMQNPRHLVRRRGQEARLRCSPMKGHSHVYWYRQLPEEGLKFMVYLQKENIIDESGMPKERFSAEFPKEGPSILRIQQVVRGDSAAYFCASSPTGGRSEKLFFGSGTQLSVL.

DNA for the CDR3: TGTGCCAGCAGTTTAGTCCGGAGCACAGATACGCAGTATTTT. It translates to CASSLVRSTDTQYF. The V and J genes are TRBV12-3 or TRBV12-4 and TRBJ2-3, with D unclear. There are 14 residues in the CDR3. V was shortened by 1 base and J by 0 bases, with 5 bases between the two germline ends.